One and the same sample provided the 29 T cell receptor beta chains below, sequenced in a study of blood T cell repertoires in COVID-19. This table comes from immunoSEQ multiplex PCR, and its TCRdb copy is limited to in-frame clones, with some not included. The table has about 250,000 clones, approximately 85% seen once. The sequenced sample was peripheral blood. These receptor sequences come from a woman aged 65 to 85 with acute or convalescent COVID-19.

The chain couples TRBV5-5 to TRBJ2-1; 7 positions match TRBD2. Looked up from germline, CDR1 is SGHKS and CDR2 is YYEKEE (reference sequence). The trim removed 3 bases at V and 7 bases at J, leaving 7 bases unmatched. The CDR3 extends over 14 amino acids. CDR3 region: CASSWRGGGNEQFF. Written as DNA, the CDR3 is TGTGCCAGCAGCTGGCGCGGCGGGGGAAATGAGCAGTTCTTC. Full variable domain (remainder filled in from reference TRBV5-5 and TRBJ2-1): DAGVTQSPTHLIKTRGQQVTLRCSPISGHKSVSWYQQVLGQGPQFIFQYYEKEERGRGNFPDRFSARQFPNYSSELNVNALLLGDSALYLCASSWRGGGNEQFFGPGTRLTVL.

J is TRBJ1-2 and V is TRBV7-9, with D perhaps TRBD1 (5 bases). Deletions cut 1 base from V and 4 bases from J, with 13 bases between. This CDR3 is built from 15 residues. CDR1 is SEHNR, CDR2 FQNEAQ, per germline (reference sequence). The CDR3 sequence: CASSLEKGALYGYTF. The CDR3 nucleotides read TGTGCCAGCAGCTTAGAGAAAGGGGCCCTCTATGGCTACACCTTC.

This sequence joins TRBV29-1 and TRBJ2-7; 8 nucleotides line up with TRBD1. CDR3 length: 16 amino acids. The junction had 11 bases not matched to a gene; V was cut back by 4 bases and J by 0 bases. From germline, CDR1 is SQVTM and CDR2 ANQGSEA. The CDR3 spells CSVVPTGVGSSYEQYF. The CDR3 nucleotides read TGCAGCGTTGTCCCGACAGGGGTCGGGAGCTCCTACGAGCAGTACTTC.

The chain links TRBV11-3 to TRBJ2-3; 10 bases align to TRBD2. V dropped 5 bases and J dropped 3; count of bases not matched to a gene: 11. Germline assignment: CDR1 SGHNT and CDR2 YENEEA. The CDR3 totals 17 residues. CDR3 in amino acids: CASSKQRGGLGTDTQYF. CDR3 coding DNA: TGTGCCAGCAGCAAACAGCGGGGGGGCCTCGGGACAGATACGCAGTATTTT. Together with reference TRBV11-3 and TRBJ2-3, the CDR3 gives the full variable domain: EAGVVQSPRYKIIEKKQPVAFWCNPISGHNTLYWYLQNLGQGPELLIRYENEEAVDDSQLPKDRFSAERLKGVDSTLKIQPAELGDSAVYLCASSKQRGGLGTDTQYFGPGTRLTVL.

CDR3 loop: CASSFSSGKVYNEQFF. CDR3 in DNA: TGTGCCAGCAGTTTCTCGTCGGGGAAGGTTTACAATGAGCAGTTCTTC. J is TRBJ2-1 and V is TRBV7-9, with TRBD2 as a possible D gene (5 bases). V shed 6 bases and J shed 4 bases, with 19 bases lying between them. CDR1 SEHNR and CDR2 FQNEAQ come from the germline V gene (reference sequence). There are 16 residues in the CDR3.

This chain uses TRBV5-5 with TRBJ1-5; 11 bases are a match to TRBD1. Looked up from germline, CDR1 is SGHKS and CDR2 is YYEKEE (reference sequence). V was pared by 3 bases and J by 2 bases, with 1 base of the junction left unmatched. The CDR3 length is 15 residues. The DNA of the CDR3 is TGTGCCAGCAGCTGGACAGGGGGCGGCAATCAGCCCCAGCATTTT. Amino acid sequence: CASSWTGGGNQPQHF.

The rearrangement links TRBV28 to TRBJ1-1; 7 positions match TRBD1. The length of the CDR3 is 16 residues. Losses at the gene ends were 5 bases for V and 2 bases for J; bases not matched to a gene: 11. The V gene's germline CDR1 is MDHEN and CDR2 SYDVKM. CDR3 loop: CASSRGAGTDNTEAFF. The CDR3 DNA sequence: TGTGCCAGCAGTCGAGGAGCCGGGACAGATAACACTGAAGCTTTCTTT.

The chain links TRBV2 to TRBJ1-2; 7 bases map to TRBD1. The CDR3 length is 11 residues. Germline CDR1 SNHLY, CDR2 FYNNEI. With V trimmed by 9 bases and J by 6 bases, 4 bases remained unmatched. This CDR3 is CARRTGNGYTF. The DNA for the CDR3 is TGTGCCAGGCGGACAGGTAATGGCTACACCTTC. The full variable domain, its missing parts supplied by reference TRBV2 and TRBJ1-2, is EPEVTQTPSHQVTQMGQEVILRCVPISNHLYFYWYRQILGQKVEFLVSFYNNEISEKSEIFDDQFSVERPDGSNFTLKIRSTKLEDSAMYFCARRTGNGYTFGSGTRLTVV.

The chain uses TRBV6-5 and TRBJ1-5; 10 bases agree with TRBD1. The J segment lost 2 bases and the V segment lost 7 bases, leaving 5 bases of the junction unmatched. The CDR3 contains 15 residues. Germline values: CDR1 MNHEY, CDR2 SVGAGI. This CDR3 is CASTHGQGGNQPQHF. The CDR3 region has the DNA TGTGCCAGCACCCATGGACAGGGGGGCAATCAGCCCCAGCATTTT.

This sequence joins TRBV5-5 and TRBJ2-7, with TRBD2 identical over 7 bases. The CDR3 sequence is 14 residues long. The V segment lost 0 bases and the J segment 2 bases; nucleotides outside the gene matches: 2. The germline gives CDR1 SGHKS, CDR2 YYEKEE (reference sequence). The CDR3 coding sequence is TGTGCCAGCAGCTTGGGGGCGGGGGCCTACGAGCAGTACTTC. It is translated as CASSLGAGAYEQYF.

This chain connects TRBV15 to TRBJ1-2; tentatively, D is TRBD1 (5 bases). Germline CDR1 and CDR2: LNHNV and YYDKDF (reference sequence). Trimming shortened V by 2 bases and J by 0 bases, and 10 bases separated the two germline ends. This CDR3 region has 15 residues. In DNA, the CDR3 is TGTGCCACCAGCAGACGACAGAGAGCTAACTATGGCTACACCTTC. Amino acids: CATSRRQRANYGYTF.

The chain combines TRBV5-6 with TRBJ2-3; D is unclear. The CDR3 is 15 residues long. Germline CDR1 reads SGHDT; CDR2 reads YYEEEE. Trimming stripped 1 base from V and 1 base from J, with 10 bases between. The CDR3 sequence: CASSLLLRGTDTQYF. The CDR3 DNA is TGTGCCAGCAGCTTGCTATTGAGAGGCACAGATACGCAGTATTTT. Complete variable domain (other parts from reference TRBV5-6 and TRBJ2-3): DAGVTQSPTHLIKTRGQQVTLRCSPKSGHDTVSWYQQALGQGPQFIFQYYEEEERQRGNFPDRFSGHQFPNYSSELNVNALLLGDSALYLCASSLLLRGTDTQYFGPGTRLTVL.

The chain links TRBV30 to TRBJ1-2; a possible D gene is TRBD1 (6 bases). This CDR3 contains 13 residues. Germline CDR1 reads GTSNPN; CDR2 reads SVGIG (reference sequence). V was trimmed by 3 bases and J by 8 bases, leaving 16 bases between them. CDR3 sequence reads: CAWRGADPRGYTF. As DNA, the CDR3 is TGTGCCTGGAGGGGGGCGGATCCTCGGGGCTACACCTTC.

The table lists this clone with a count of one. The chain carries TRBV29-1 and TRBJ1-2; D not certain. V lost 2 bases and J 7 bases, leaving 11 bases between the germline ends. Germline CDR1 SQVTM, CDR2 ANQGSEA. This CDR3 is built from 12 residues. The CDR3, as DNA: TGCAGCGTTGAACTCGCGGGAACTGGCTACACCTTC. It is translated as CSVELAGTGYTF. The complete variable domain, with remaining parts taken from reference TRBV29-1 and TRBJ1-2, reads SAVISQKPSRDICQRGTSLTIQCQVDSQVTMMFWYRQQPGQSLTLIATANQGSEATYESGFVIDKFPISRPNLTFSTLTVSNMSPEDSSIYLCSVELAGTGYTFGSGTRLTVV.

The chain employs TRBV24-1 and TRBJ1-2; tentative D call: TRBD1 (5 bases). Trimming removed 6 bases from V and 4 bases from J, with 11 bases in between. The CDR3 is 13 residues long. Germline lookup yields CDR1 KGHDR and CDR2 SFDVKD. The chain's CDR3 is CATSKQGLYGYTF. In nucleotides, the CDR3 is TGTGCCACCAGTAAGCAGGGTCTCTATGGCTACACCTTC.

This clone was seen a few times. The CDR3 loop is CASSLPLRGGEQYF. The CDR3, as DNA: TGTGCCAGCAGCTTACCCCTAAGGGGGGGCGAGCAGTACTTC. The gene calls are TRBV7-9 and TRBJ2-7; weak D call: TRBD2 (7 bases). Germline lookup yields CDR1 SEHNR and CDR2 FQNEAQ (reference sequence). V was trimmed by 2 bases and J by 6 bases, leaving 14 bases between them. This CDR3 has 14 residues.

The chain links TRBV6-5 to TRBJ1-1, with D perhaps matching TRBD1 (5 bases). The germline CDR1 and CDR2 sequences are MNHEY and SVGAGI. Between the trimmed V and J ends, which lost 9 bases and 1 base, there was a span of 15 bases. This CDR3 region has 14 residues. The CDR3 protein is CASSEAGQNTEAFF. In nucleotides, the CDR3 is TGTGCCAGTTCCGAAGCCGGACAGAACACTGAAGCTTTCTTT.

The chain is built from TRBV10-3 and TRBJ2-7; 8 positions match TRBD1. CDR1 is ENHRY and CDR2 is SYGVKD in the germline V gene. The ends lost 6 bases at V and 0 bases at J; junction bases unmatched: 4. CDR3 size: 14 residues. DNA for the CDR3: TGTGCCATCAGGGGACAGGCGAACTCCTACGAGCAGTACTTC. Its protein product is CAIRGQANSYEQYF.

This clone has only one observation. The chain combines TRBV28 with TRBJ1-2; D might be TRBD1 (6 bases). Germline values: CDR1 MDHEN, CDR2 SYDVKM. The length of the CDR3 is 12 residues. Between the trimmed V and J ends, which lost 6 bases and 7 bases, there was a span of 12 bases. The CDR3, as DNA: TGTGCCAGCAGCCTGACAGGATCTGGCTACACCTTC. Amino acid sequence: CASSLTGSGYTF.

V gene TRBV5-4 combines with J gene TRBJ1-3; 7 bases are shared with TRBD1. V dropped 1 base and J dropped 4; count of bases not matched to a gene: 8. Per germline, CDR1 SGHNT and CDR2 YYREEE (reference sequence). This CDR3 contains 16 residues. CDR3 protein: CASSLLAGGAGNTIYF. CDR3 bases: TGTGCCAGCAGCTTGTTGGCAGGGGGTGCGGGAAACACCATATATTTT.

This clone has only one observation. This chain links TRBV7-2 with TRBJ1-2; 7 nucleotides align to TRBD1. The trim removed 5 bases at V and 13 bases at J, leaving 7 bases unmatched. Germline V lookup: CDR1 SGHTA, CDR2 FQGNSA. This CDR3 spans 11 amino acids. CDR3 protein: CASSPGTVPTF. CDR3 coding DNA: TGTGCCAGCAGCCCCGGGACAGTACCCACCTTC.

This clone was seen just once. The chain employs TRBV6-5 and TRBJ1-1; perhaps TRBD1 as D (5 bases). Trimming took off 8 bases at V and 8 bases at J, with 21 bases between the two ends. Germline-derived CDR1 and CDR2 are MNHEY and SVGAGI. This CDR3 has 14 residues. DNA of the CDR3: TGTGCCAGCTCTACCTTTCAGGGCGCGACGGAAGCTTTCTTT. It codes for CASSTFQGATEAFF.

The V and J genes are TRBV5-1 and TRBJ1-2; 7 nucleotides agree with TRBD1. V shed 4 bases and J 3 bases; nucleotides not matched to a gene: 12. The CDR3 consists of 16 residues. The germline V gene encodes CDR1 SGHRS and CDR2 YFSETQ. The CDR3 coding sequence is TGCGCCAGCAGCCCATCAGGGGGACAGCTCCACTATGGCTACACCTTC. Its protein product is CASSPSGGQLHYGYTF.

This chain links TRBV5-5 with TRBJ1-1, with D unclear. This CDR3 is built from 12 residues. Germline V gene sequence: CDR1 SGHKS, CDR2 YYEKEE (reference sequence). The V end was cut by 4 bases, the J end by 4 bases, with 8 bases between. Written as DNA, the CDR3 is TGTGCCAGCAGCCGGAGAGGCACTGAAGCTTTCTTT. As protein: CASSRRGTEAFF.

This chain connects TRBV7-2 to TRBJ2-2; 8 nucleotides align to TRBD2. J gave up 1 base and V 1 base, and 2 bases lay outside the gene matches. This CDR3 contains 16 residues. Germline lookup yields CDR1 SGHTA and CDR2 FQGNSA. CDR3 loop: CASSLVAGGNTGELFF. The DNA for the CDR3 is TGTGCCAGCAGCTTAGTTGCGGGGGGGAACACCGGGGAGCTGTTTTTT.

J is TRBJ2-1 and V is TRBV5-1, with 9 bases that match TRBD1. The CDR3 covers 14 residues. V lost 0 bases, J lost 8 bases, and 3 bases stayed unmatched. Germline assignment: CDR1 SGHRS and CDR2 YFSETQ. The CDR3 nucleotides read TGCGCCAGCAGCTTGGGACAGGGGGGTGATGAGCAGTTCTTC. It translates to CASSLGQGGDEQFF. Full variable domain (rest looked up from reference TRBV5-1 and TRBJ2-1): KAGVTQTPRYLIKTRGQQVTLSCSPISGHRSVSWYQQTPGQGLQFLFEYFSETQRNKGNFPGRFSGRQFSNSRSEMNVSTLELGDSALYLCASSLGQGGDEQFFGPGTRLTVL.

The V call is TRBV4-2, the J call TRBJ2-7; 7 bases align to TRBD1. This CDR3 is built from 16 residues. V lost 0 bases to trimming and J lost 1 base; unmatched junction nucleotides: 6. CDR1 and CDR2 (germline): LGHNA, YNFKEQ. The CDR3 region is CASSQEAGGVSYEQYF. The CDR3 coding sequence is TGTGCCAGCAGCCAAGAGGCAGGGGGTGTTTCCTACGAGCAGTACTTC.

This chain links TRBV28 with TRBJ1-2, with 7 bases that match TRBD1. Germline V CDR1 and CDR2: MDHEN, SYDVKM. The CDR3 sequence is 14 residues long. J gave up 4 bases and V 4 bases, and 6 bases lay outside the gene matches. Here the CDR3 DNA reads TGTGCCAGCAGTTCGGGGACAGCTGTCTATGGCTACACCTTC. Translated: CASSSGTAVYGYTF.

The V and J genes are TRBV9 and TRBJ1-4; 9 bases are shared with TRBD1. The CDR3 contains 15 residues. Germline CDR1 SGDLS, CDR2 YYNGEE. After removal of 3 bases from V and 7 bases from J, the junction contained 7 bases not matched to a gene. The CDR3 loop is CASSEGTGQGEKLFF. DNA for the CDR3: TGTGCCAGCAGCGAAGGGACGGGACAGGGTGAAAAACTGTTTTTT.